The present entry profiles one T cell receptor (beta chain) with its context. This record comes from a study of control samples from healthy donors and cancer patients. This CDR3 spans 16 amino acids. The protocol was immunoSEQ multiplex PCR, while the TCRdb copy is restricted to in-frame clones and leaves out a portion. The sample holds about 120,000 clones; around 87% are singletons and the top ten take 2.5% to 3.5%. The clonotype was recovered from a man between 60 and 75 years old in good health. The source material was blood. This sequence joins TRBV21-1 and TRBJ1-1. TRBV21-1 is described as a pseudogene. CDR3 sequence reads: CASSSRRGLLNTEAFF. The CDR3 DNA reads as TGTGCCAGCAGCTCTCGACGGGGCCTTCTGAACACTGAAGCTTTCTTT.